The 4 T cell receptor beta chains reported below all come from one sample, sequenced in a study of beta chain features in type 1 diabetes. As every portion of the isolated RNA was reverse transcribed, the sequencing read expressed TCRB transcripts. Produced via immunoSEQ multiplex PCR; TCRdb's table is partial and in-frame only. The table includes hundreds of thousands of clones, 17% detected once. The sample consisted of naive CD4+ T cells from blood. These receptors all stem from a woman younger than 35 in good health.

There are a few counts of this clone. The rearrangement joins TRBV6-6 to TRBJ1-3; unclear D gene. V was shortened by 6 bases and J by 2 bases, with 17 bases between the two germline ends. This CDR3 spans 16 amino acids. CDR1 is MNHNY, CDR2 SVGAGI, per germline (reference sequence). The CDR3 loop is CASSNLRDDAGNTIYF. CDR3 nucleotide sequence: TGTGCCAGCAGCAACCTTAGGGATGACGCTGGAAACACCATATATTTT.

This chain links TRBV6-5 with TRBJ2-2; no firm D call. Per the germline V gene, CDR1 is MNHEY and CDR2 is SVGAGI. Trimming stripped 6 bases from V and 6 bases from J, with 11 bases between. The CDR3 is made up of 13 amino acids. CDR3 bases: TGTGCCAGCAGGCTACAATCCGCCGGGGAGCTGTTTTTT. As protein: CASRLQSAGELFF.

In DNA form, the CDR3 reads TGTGCCAGTAGTTCGGGTAGGGGTTATGGCTACACCTTC. Protein product: CASSSGRGYGYTF. V is TRBV19 and J is TRBJ1-2; a possible D gene is TRBD1 (5 bases). The CDR3 runs 13 residues. Germline V gene lookup returns CDR1 LNHDA and CDR2 SQIVND (reference sequence). Deletions cut 5 bases from V and 5 bases from J, with 12 bases between.

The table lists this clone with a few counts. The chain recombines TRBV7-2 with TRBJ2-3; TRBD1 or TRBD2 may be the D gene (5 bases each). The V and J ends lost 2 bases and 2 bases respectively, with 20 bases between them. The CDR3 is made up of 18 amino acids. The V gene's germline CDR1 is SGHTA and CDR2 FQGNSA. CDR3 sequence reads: CASSLRGREIALTDTQYF. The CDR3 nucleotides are TGTGCCAGCAGCTTACGGGGCAGGGAGATAGCGCTCACAGATACGCAGTATTTT.